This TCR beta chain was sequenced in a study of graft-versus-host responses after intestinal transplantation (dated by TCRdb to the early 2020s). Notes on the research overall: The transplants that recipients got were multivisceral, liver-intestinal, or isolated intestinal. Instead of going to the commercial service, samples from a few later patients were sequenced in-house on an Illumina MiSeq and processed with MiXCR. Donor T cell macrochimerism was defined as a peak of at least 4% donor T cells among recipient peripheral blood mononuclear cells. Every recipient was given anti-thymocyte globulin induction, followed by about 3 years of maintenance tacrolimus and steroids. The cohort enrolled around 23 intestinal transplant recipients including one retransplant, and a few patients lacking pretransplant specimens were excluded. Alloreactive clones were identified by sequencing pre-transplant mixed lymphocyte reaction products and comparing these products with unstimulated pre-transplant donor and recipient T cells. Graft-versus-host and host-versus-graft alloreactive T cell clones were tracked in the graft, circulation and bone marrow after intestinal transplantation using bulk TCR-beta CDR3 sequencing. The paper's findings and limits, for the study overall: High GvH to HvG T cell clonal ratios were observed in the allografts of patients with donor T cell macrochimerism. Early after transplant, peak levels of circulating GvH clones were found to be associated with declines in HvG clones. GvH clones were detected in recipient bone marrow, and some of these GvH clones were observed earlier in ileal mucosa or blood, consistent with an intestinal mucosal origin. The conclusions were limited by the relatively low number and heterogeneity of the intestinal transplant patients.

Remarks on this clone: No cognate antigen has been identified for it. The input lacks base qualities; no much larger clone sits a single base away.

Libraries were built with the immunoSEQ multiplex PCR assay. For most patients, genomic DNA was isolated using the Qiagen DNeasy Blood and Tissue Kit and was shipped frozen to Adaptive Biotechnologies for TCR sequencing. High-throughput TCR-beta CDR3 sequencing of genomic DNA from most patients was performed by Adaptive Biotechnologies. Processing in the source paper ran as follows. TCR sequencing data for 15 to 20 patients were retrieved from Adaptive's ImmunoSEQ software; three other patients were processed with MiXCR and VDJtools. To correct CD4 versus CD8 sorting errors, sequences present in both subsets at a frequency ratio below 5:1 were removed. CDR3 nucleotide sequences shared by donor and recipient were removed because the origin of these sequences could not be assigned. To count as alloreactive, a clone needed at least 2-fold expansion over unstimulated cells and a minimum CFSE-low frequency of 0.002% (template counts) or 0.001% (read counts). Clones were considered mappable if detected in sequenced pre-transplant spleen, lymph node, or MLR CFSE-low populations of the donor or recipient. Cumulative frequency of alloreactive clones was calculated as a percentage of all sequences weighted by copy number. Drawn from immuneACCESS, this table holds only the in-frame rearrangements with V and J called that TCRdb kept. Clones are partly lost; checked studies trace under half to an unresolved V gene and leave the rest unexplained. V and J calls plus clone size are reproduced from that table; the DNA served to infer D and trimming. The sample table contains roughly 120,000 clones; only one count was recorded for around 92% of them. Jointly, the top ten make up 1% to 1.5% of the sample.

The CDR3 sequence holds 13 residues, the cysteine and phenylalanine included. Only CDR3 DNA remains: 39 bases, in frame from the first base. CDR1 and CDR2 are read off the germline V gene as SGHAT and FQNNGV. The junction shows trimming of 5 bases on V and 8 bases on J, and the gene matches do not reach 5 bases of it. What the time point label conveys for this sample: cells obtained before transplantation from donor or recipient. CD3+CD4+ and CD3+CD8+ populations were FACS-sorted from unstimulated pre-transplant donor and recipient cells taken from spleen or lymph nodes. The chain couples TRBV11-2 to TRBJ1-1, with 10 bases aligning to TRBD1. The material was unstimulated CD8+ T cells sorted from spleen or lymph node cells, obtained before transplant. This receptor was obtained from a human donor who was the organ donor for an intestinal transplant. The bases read TGTGCCAGCAGCGTGACAGGGGGCCGGGAAGCTTTCTTT. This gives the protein CASSVTGGREAFF.